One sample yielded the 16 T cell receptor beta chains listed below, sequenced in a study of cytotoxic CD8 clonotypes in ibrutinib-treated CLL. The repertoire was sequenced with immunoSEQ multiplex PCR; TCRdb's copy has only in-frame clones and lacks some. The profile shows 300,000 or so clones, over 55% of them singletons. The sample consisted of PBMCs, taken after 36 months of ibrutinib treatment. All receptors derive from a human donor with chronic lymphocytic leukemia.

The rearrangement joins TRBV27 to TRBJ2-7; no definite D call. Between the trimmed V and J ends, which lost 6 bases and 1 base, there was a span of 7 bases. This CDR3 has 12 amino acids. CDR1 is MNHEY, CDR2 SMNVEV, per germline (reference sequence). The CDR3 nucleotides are TGTGCCAGCAGAGCGCGATCCTACGAGCAGTACTTC. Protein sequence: CASRARSYEQYF.

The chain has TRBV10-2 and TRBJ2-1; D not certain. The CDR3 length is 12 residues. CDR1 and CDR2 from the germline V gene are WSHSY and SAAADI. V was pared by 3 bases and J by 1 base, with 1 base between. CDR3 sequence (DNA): TGCGCCAGCAGTGAATCCTACAATGAGCAGTTCTTC. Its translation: CASSESYNEQFF.

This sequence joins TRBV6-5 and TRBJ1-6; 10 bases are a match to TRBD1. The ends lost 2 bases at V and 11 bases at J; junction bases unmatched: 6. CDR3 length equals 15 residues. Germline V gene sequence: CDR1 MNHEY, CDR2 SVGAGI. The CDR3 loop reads CASSYRGQGDAPLHF. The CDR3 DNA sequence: TGTGCCAGCAGTTACCGAGGACAGGGGGACGCACCCCTCCACTTT.

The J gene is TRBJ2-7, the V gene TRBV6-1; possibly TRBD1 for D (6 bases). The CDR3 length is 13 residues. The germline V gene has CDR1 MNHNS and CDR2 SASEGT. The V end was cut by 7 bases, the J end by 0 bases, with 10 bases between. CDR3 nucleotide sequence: TGTGCCAGCAATAGAGGGGGCTCCTACGAGCAGTACTTC. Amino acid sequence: CASNRGGSYEQYF.

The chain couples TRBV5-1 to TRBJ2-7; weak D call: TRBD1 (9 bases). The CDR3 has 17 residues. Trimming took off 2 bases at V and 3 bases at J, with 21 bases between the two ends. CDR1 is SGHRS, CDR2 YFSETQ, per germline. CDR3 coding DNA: TGCGCCAGCAGCTTCTTTCCCCGGGGGGGACAGGGCTACGAGCAGTACTTC. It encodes CASSFFPRGGQGYEQYF.

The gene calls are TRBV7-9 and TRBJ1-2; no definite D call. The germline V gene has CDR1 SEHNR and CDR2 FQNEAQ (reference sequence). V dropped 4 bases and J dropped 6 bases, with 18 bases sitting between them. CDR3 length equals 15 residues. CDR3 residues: CASSSQETLVNGYTF. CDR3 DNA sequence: TGTGCCAGCAGCTCCCAAGAAACGCTAGTGAATGGCTACACCTTC.

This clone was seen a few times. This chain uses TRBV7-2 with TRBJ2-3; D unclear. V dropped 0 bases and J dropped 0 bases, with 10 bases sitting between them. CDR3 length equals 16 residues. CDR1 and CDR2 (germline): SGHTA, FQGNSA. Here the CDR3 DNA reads TGTGCCAGCAGCTTAGCGCTCGAGAGTAGCACAGATACGCAGTATTTT. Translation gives CASSLALESSTDTQYF.

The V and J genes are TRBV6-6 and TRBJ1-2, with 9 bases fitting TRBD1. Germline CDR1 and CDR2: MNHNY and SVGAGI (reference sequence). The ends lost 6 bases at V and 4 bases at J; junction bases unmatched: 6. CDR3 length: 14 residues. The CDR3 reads CASRPGQGAYGYTF. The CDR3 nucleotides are TGTGCCAGCAGGCCGGGACAGGGAGCCTATGGCTACACCTTC.

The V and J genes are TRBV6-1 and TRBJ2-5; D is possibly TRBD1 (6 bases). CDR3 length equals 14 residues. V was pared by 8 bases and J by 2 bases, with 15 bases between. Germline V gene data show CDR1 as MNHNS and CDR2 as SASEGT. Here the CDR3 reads CASGSGTQQETQYF. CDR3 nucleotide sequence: TGTGCCAGCGGATCTGGGACACAACAAGAGACCCAGTACTTC.

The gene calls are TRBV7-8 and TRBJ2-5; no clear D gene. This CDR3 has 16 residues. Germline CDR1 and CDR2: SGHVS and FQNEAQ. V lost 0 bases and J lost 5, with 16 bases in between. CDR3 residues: CASSLALPGLRETQYF. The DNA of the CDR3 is TGTGCCAGCAGCTTAGCACTCCCCGGATTGCGGGAGACCCAGTACTTC.

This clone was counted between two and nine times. CDR3 loop: CASSLRVPGETQYF. The DNA of the CDR3 is TGTGCCAGCAGCCTTAGGGTACCGGGAGAGACCCAGTACTTC. The chain employs TRBV13 and TRBJ2-5; D unclear. Trimming left V 5 bases short and J 4 bases short, with 14 bases between. Germline V gene lookup returns CDR1 PRHDT and CDR2 FYEKMQ (reference sequence). The CDR3 has 14 residues.

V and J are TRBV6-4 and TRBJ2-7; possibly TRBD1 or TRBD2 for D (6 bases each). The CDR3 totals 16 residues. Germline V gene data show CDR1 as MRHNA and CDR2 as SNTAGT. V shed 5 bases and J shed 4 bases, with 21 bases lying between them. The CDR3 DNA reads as TGTGCCAGCAGTCACTACGGGGGCGCAAGCTTTTACGAGCAGTACTTC. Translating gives CASSHYGGASFYEQYF.

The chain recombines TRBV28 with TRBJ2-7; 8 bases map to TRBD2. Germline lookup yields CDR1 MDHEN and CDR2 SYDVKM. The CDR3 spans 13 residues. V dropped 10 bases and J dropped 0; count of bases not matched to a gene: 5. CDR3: CATEREPSYEQYF. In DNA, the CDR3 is TGTGCCACCGAGCGGGAGCCCTCCTACGAGCAGTACTTC.

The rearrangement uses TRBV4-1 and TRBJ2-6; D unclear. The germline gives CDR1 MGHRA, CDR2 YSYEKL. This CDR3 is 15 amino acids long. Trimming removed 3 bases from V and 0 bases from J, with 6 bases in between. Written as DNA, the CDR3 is TGCGCCAGCAGCCACACTCACTCTGGGGCCAACGTCCTGACTTTC. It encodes CASSHTHSGANVLTF.

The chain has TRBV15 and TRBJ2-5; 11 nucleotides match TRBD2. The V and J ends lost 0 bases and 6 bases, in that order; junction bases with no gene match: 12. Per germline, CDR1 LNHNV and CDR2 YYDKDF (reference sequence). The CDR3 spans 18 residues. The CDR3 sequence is CATSRETPLAGVGKTQYF. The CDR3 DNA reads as TGTGCCACCAGCAGAGAGACACCACTAGCGGGAGTTGGGAAGACCCAGTACTTC.

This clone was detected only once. CDR3 residues: CASSPAVGTDTQYF. The CDR3 DNA follows: TGTGCCAGCAGTCCAGCGGTGGGCACAGATACGCAGTATTTT. The V call is TRBV5-4, the J call TRBJ2-3; a weak D match, TRBD2 (5 bases). V lost 5 bases and J 1 base, leaving 11 bases between the germline ends. Germline V lookup: CDR1 SGHNT, CDR2 YYREEE (reference sequence). The CDR3 contains 14 residues.